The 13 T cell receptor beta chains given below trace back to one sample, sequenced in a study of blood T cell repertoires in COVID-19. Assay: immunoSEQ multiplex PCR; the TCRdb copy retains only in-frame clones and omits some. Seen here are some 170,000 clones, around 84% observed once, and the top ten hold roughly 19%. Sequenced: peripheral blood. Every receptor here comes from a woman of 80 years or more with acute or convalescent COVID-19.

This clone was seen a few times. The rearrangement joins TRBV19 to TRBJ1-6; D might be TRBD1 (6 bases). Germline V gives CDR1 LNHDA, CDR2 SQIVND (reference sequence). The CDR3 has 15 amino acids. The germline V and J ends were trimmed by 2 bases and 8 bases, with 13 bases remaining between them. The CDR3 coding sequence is TGTGCCAGTAGTATAACGCAAACAGGGTATTCACCCCTCCACTTT. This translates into CASSITQTGYSPLHF.

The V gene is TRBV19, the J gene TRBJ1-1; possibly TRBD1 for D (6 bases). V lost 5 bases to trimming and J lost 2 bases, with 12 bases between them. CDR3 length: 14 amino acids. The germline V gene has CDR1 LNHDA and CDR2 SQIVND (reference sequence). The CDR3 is CASSPGTINTEAFF. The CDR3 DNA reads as TGTGCCAGTAGTCCCGGGACAATAAACACTGAAGCTTTCTTT.

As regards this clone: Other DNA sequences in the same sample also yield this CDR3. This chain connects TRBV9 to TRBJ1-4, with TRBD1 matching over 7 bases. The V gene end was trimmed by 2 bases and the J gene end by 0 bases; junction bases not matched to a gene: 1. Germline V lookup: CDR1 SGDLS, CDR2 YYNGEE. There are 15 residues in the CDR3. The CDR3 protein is CASSVTGATNEKLFF. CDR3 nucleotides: TGTGCCAGCAGCGTTACAGGGGCAACTAATGAAAAACTGTTTTTT.

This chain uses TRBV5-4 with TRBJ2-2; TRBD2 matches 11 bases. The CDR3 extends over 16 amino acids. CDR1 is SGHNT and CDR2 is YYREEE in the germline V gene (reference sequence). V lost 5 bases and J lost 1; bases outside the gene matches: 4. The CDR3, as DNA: TGTGCCAGCAGTTCCGGACTAGCGGGGAACACCGGGGAGCTGTTTTTT. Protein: CASSSGLAGNTGELFF. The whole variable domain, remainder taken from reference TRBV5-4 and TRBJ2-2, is ETGVTQSPTHLIKTRGQQVTLRCSSQSGHNTVSWYQQALGQGPQFIFQYYREEENGRGNFPPRFSGLQFPNYSSELNVNALELDDSALYLCASSSGLAGNTGELFFGEGSRLTVL.

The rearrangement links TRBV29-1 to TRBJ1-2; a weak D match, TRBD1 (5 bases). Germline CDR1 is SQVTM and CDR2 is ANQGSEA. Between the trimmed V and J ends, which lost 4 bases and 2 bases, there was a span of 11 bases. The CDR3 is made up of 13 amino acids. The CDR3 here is CSVGPRANYGYTF. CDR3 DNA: TGCAGCGTTGGCCCCAGGGCCAACTATGGCTACACCTTC.

CDR3 coding DNA: TGCAGCGTTGTGTTAGCGTCGAACACCGGGGAGCTGTTTTTT. This sequence encodes CSVVLASNTGELFF. This chain uses TRBV29-1 with TRBJ2-2; D might be TRBD2 (5 bases). CDR1 is SQVTM and CDR2 is ANQGSEA in the germline V gene. This CDR3 contains 14 residues. The ends were cut back, 4 bases at V and 0 bases at J, with 9 bases in the middle.

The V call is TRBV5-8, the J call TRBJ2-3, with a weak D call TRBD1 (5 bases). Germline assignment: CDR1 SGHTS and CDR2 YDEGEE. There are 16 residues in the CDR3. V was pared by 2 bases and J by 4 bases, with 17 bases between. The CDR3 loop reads CASSFPGSPQADTQYF. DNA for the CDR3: TGTGCCAGCAGCTTCCCCGGAAGCCCACAGGCAGATACGCAGTATTTT.

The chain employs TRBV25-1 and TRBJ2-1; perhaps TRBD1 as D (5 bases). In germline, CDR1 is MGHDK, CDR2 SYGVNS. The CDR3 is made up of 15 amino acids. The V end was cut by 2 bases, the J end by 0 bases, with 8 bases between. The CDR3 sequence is CASSEGASSYNEQFF. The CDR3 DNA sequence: TGTGCCAGCAGTGAAGGGGCTAGCTCCTACAATGAGCAGTTCTTC.

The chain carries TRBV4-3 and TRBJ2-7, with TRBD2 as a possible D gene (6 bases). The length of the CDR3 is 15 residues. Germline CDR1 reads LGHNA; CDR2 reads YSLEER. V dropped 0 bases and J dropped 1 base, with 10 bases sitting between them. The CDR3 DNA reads TGCGCCAGCAGCCAAGACCGGGACTCTTCCTACGAGCAGTACTTC. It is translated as CASSQDRDSSYEQYF.

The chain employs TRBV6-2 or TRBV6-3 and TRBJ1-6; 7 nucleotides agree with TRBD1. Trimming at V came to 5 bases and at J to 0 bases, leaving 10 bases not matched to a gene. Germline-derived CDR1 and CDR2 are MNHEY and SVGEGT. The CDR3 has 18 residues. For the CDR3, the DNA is TGTGCCAGCAGTCCGGACCAGGACAGGAGCTCCTATAATTCACCCCTCCACTTT. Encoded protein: CASSPDQDRSSYNSPLHF.

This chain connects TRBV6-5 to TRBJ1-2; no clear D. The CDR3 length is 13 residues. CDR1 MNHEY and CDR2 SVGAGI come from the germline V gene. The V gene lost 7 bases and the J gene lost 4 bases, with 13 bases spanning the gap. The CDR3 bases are TGTGCCAGCACCCAACGAGGTTTCTATGGCTACACCTTC. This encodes CASTQRGFYGYTF.

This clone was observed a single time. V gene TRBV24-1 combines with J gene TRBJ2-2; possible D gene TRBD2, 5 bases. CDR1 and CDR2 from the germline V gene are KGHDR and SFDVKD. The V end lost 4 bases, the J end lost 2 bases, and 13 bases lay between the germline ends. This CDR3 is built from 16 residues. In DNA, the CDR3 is TGTGCCACCAGTGACACGGACTCTGGAAACACCGGGGAGCTGTTTTTT. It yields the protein CATSDTDSGNTGELFF.

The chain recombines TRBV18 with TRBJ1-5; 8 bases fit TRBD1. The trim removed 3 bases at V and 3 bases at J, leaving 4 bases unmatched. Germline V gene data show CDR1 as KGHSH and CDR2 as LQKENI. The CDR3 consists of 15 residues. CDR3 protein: CASSPDRGLNQPQHF. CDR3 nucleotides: TGTGCCAGCTCACCTGACAGGGGACTCAATCAGCCCCAGCATTTT.